The rows below give T cell receptor beta chains drawn from one sample of a study of shared clonotypes between healthy human individuals. Generated by immunoSEQ multiplex PCR, the TCRdb table keeps only in-frame clones and is missing some. This table has approximately 2,300,000 clones, just under 95% appearing once. The sample taken for sequencing was naive CD4+ T cells from PBMCs. The receptors were gathered from a man younger than 30 in good health. Some clones in this sample may be carry-over from other donors' samples. CDR3s include the opening cysteine and the closing phenylalanine or tryptophan. The order of the fields is D gene, V gene, J gene, clone size, CDR3 DNA, CDR3 protein. A D gene is named only where the DNA matches it firmly. Rows give clone size only sometimes, using once, few, many, or a class for an expanded clone.

D: NA
V: TRBV28
J: TRBJ1-1
size: few
DNA: TGTGCCAGCAGTTCTCCGACGGGGATCACTGAAGCTTTCTTT
CDR3: CASSSPTGITEAFF

D: TRBD1
V: TRBV9
J: TRBJ1-1
size: NA
DNA: TGTGCCAGCAGCGTCACCGGGACAGGGGGCACTGAAGCTTTCTTT
CDR3: CASSVTGTGGTEAFF

D: TRBD1
V: TRBV11-2
J: TRBJ2-7
size: NA
DNA: TGTGCCAGCAGCCGGGACAGGGGGGATGTATACGAGCAGTACTTC
CDR3: CASSRDRGDVYEQYF

D: NA
V: TRBV7-8
J: TRBJ2-7
size: NA
DNA: TGTGCCAGCAGCTTAGTGGGGGCGACTACCTACGAGCAGTACTTC
CDR3: CASSLVGATTYEQYF

D: NA
V: TRBV2
J: TRBJ2-2
size: NA
DNA: TGTGCCAGCAGGTACACCGGGGAGCTGTTTTTT
CDR3: CASRYTGELFF

D: NA
V: TRBV29-1
J: TRBJ1-1
size: NA
DNA: TGCAGCGTTGTAGGTCGCCTTGGCGCTGAAGCTTTCTTT
CDR3: CSVVGRLGAEAFF

D: NA
V: TRBV5-1
J: TRBJ2-3
size: NA
DNA: TGCGCCAGCAGCTTGGTAGGGTCGGATACGCAGTATTTT
CDR3: CASSLVGSDTQYF

D: NA
V: TRBV30
J: TRBJ1-5
size: NA
DNA: TGTGCCTGGAGTCGGGGTGCAGGGCTAAGCAATCAGCCCCAGCATTTT
CDR3: CAWSRGAGLSNQPQHF

D: NA
V: TRBV7-3
J: TRBJ2-3
size: NA
DNA: TGTGCCAGCAGCTTAAGGCTCAGCACAGATACGCAGTATTTT
CDR3: CASSLRLSTDTQYF

D: TRBD1
V: TRBV28
J: TRBJ1-1
size: NA
DNA: TGTGCCAGCACCTCTAGCGGTGGACAGGGGTTCCCTGAAGCTTTCTTT
CDR3: CASTSSGGQGFPEAFF

D: TRBD1
V: TRBV10-3
J: TRBJ1-1
size: few
DNA: TGTGCCATCAGGGGACAGGGCCTGAACACTGAAGCTTTCTTT
CDR3: CAIRGQGLNTEAFF

D: NA
V: TRBV27
J: TRBJ1-1
size: NA
DNA: TGTGCCAGCAGTTTATCGTTCGGGACCCTGGCCGCTTTCTTT
CDR3: CASSLSFGTLAAFF

D: NA
V: TRBV28
J: TRBJ1-1
size: NA
DNA: TGTGCCAGCAGTTTATCGGGGTGGGGCACTGAAGCTTTCTTT
CDR3: CASSLSGWGTEAFF

D: NA
V: TRBV6-5
J: TRBJ1-1
size: NA
DNA: TGTGCCAGCAGTTTGGTCAGAGGGGGCACTGAAGCTTTCTTT
CDR3: CASSLVRGGTEAFF

D: TRBD1
V: TRBV28
J: TRBJ2-3
size: NA
DNA: TGTGCCAGCAGAGCCGGGACAGGGGTAGATACGCAGTATTTT
CDR3: CASRAGTGVDTQYF

D: TRBD1
V: TRBV7-2
J: TRBJ2-3
size: NA
DNA: TGTGCCAGCAGCCTGGGACAGGGGGGGTATACGCAGTATTTT
CDR3: CASSLGQGGYTQYF

D: TRBD2
V: TRBV7-2
J: TRBJ2-5
size: NA
DNA: TGTGCCAGCAGCAGCGGGAGGGTCCACCAAGAGACCCAGTACTTC
CDR3: CASSSGRVHQETQYF

D: NA
V: TRBV27
J: TRBJ2-7
size: NA
DNA: TGTGCCAGCAGTTTAACATGGGCGGGGTATAAGTACTTC
CDR3: CASSLTWAGYKYF

D: NA
V: TRBV29-1
J: TRBJ1-6
size: NA
DNA: TGCAGCGTCCGGGAGGGGAGTTATAATTCACCCCTCCACTTT
CDR3: CSVREGSYNSPLHF

D: NA
V: TRBV7-8
J: TRBJ2-1
size: NA
DNA: TGTGCCAGCAGCTTAGCCCCAGGGAACAGGGCCCCATCCTACAATGAGCAGTTCTTC
CDR3: CASSLAPGNRAPSYNEQFF

D: TRBD2
V: TRBV4-1
J: TRBJ2-7
size: NA
DNA: TGCGCCAGCAGCCAAGAGGAGAAAGCGGGAGGGTGGTACGAGCAGTACTTC
CDR3: CASSQEEKAGGWYEQYF

D: NA
V: TRBV7-2
J: TRBJ2-1
size: NA
DNA: TGTGCCAGCAGTACGGGTCGGGGGCCCTCCTACAATGAGCAGTTCTTC
CDR3: CASSTGRGPSYNEQFF

D: NA
V: TRBV5-1
J: TRBJ1-4
size: NA
DNA: TGCGCCAGCAGCAATCAGGGATATAATGAAAAACTGTTTTTT
CDR3: CASSNQGYNEKLFF

D: NA
V: TRBV6-5
J: TRBJ2-7
size: NA
DNA: TGTGCCAGCAGGAGAGGGACTTTCGGCGAGCAGTACTTC
CDR3: CASRRGTFGEQYF

D: NA
V: TRBV30
J: TRBJ2-1
size: NA
DNA: TGTGCCTGGAGTTCAGGGGATCCCTCCTACAATGAGCAGTTCTTC
CDR3: CAWSSGDPSYNEQFF

D: TRBD2
V: TRBV2
J: TRBJ2-1
size: NA
DNA: TGTGCCAGCAAGATCCAGCGGGAGTCCTACAATGAGCAGTTCTTC
CDR3: CASKIQRESYNEQFF